The present TCR beta chain was sequenced within a study of shared clonotypes between healthy human individuals. Study details: Three plates were used per donor for CD4 naive, three for CD4 memory, two for CD8 naive and one for CD8 memory.

Trimming stripped 2 bases from V and 7 bases from J, with 16 bases between. Germline V lookup: CDR1 SGDLS, CDR2 YYNGEE. The CDR3 is 15 residues long. Generated by immunoSEQ multiplex PCR, the TCRdb table keeps only in-frame clones and is missing some. The sample lists fewer than 2.5 million clones; over 85% were seen once. The sequencing sample was made of naive CD4+ T cells from PBMCs. Subset here: CD45RA+ positively selected. This clonotype was obtained from a man younger than 35 in good health. Some clones in this sample may be carry-over from other donors' samples. The V gene is TRBV9, the J gene TRBJ2-1; D possibly corresponds to TRBD2 (5 bases). The CDR3 is CASSVEASLVNEQFF. CDR3 bases: TGTGCCAGCAGCGTCGAAGCCTCACTAGTGAATGAGCAGTTCTTC.